This passage covers 5 T cell receptor beta chains from one sample sequenced in a study of blood T cells in healthy people across ages. A second PCR, run for about 6 to 11 cycles, used a sample-barcoded 5' primer plus a J-beta primer mix. From the 5' RACE reads, TCRdb called clonotypes with MiXCR, one entry per CDR3 protein. The repertoire holds 1.5 million to 2 million distinct CDR3 sequences, with 39% as singletons. The sequenced sample consisted of blood. The origin of the receptors is a human donor in good health.

V gene TRBV4-1 combines with J gene TRBJ1-1, with D unresolved. V dropped 7 bases and J dropped 7 bases, with 16 bases sitting between them. In germline, CDR1 is MGHRA, CDR2 YSYEKL. There are 13 residues in the CDR3. The DNA for the CDR3 is TGCGCCAGCACGGAGGAATATCGTGGTGAAGCTTTCTTT. Amino acid sequence: CASTEEYRGEAFF.

The chain has TRBV4-1 and TRBJ2-1, with TRBD2 identical over 8 bases. The CDR3 runs to 17 residues. With V trimmed by 0 bases and J by 4 bases, 8 bases remained unmatched. Germline V gene lookup returns CDR1 MGHRA and CDR2 YSYEKL. CDR3 region: CASSQELGRGAYNEQFF. CDR3 DNA: TGCGCCAGCAGCCAAGAGCTCGGGCGGGGGGCATACAATGAGCAGTTCTTC.

This clonotype was observed once. The J gene is TRBJ2-2, the V gene TRBV20-1; no definite D call. CDR3 size: 15 residues. The V gene lost 6 bases and the J gene lost 5 bases, with 19 bases spanning the gap. Germline lookup yields CDR1 DFQATT and CDR2 SNEGSKA (reference sequence). CDR3 DNA: TGCAGTGCGTCAGACCAGAATCTAAGGACCGGGGAGCTGTTTTTT. Translation gives CSASDQNLRTGELFF.

Concerning this clonotype itself: At one boundary the junction diverges from the germline segment, which might be a read error. The J gene is TRBJ2-1, the V gene TRBV12-3 or TRBV12-4, with a weak D call TRBD1 (6 bases). The CDR3 totals 14 residues. The CDR3 spells CANSYAGADNEQFF. The CDR3 nucleotides are TGTGCCAACAGTTACGCAGGGGCTGACAATGAGCAGTTCTTC.

This clonotype was counted a single time. The chain links TRBV9 to TRBJ2-2; 7 bases agree with TRBD1. The CDR3 loop spans 16 amino acids. The V gene end was trimmed by 4 bases and the J gene end by 5 bases; junction bases not matched to a gene: 11. Germline-derived CDR1 and CDR2 are SGDLS and YYNGEE. The DNA of the CDR3 is TGTGCCAGCAGCCCTCGTCAGCAGGGGGTTACCGGGGAGCTGTTTTTT. Protein sequence: CASSPRQQGVTGELFF. The variable domain in full, completed from reference TRBV9 and TRBJ2-2, reads DSGVTQTPKHLITATGQRVTLRCSPRSGDLSVYWYQQSLDQGLQFLIQYYNGEERAKGNILERFSAQQFPDLHSELNLSSLELGDSALYFCASSPRQQGVTGELFFGEGSRLTVL.